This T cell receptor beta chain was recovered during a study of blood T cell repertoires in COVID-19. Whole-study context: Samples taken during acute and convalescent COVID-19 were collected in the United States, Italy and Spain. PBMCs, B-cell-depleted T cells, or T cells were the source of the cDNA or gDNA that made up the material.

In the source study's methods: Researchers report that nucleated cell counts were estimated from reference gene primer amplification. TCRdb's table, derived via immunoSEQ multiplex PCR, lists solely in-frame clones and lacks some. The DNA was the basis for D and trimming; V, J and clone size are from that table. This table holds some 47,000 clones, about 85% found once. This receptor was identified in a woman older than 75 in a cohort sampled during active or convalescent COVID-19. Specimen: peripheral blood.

The CDR3 nucleotides read TGTGCCAGCAGATACTACACTGAAGCTTTCTTT. Its protein product is CASRYYTEAFF. V usage is TRBV12-3 or TRBV12-4 and J usage is TRBJ1-1; D not resolved. The V end lost 6 bases, the J end lost 3 bases, and 5 bases lay between the germline ends. CDR3 length equals 11 residues.